A selection of T cell receptor beta chains follows, all from one sample in a study of cytomegalovirus exposure and HLA in healthy donors. Generated by immunoSEQ multiplex PCR, the TCRdb table keeps only in-frame clones and is missing some. Of 130,000 to 150,000 clones detected, roughly 80% appear once; the ten largest clones hold 10% to 15%. Sequenced material: PBMCs. Receptors were obtained from a man between 35 and 55 years old in good health and CMV-seropositive. Both conserved end residues are part of each CDR3. D genes are given only for firm matches. The listing skips clone size in some rows; elsewhere it reads once, few, many or a size class.

D	size	J	V	CDR3	DNA
TRBD1	few	TRBJ2-4	TRBV6-1	CASSPTGDGGIQYF	TGTGCCAGCAGTCCTACAGGGGACGGAGGCATTCAGTACTTC
NA	NA	TRBJ2-7	TRBV7-9	CASSPAATTGYF	TGTGCCAGCAGCCCGGCAGCAACTACGGGGTACTTC
NA	NA	TRBJ1-2	TRBV4-3	CASSQDERQRYGYTF	TGCGCCAGCAGCCAAGATGAGCGGCAGCGCTATGGCTACACCTTC
TRBD1	NA	TRBJ2-7	TRBV5-3	CAPPAGTGLYEQYF	TGTGCCCCCCCCGCCGGGACAGGCTTATACGAGCAGTACTTC
TRBD1	NA	TRBJ2-2	TRBV6-1	CASSGDRANTGELFF	TGTGCCAGCAGTGGCGACAGGGCGAACACCGGGGAGCTGTTTTTT
TRBD1	NA	TRBJ2-7	TRBV28	CASSRTGTGGSYEQYF	TGTGCCAGCAGCCGGACCGGGACAGGGGGGAGCTACGAGCAGTACTTC
NA	NA	TRBJ2-7	TRBV4-2	CASSQSPLSSYEQYF	TGTGCCAGCAGCCAAAGCCCCCTCTCATCCTACGAGCAGTACTTC
NA	NA	TRBJ1-5	TRBV18	CASSPSPQGNNQPQHF	TGTGCCAGCTCACCTAGCCCTCAGGGGAACAATCAGCCCCAGCATTTT
TRBD1	few	TRBJ2-2	TRBV7-2	CASSARTGDTGELFF	TGTGCCAGCAGCGCACGGACAGGGGATACCGGGGAGCTGTTTTTT
TRBD2	NA	TRBJ2-7	TRBV15	CATSSRLAGEIYEQYF	TGTGCCACCAGCTCCCGACTAGCGGGAGAGATCTACGAGCAGTACTTC
NA	once	TRBJ2-7	TRBV5-5	CASSLRRGDEQYF	TGTGCCAGCAGCTTGCGGCGAGGAGACGAGCAGTACTTC
TRBD1	once	TRBJ1-1	TRBV11-1	CASSYGQGKGSNTEAFF	TGTGCCAGCAGCTATGGACAGGGTAAGGGATCGAACACTGAAGCTTTCTTT
NA	NA	TRBJ2-7	TRBV7-9	CASSPLPGAGYEQYF	TGTGCCAGCAGTCCACTCCCAGGGGCGGGCTACGAGCAGTACTTC
NA	NA	TRBJ2-2	TRBV6-5	CASSSPGRHTGELFF	TGTGCCAGCAGTAGCCCAGGTCGGCACACCGGGGAGCTGTTTTTT
NA	NA	TRBJ1-4	TRBV7-9	CASSLWEASEKLFF	TGTGCCAGCAGCTTATGGGAGGCGAGTGAAAAACTGTTTTTT
TRBD2	NA	TRBJ2-3	TRBV5-5	CASSLGLAADTQYF	TGTGCCAGCAGCTTAGGACTAGCCGCAGATACGCAGTATTTT
NA	NA	TRBJ2-5	TRBV10-1	CASKGLKQETQYF	TGCGCCAGCAAAGGACTAAAGCAAGAGACCCAGTACTTC
NA	NA	TRBJ2-7	TRBV4-2	CASSQRRGPGRTASSYEQYF	TGTGCCAGCAGCCAAAGACGAGGGCCCGGTCGGACGGCCAGCTCCTACGAGCAGTACTTC
NA	NA	TRBJ2-7	TRBV9	CASSPHGSYEQYF	TGTGCCAGCAGCCCCCATGGCAGCTACGAGCAGTACTTC
TRBD2	NA	TRBJ2-3	TRBV7-3	CASSLQAGTSDTQYF	TGTGCCAGCAGCTTGCAAGCGGGAACCTCAGATACGCAGTATTTT
NA	NA	TRBJ2-4	TRBV28	CASSLGVLAKNIQYF	TGTGCCAGCAGTTTAGGAGTTCTAGCCAAAAACATTCAGTACTTC
NA	NA	TRBJ2-1	TRBV11-2	CASSFTTYNEQFF	TGTGCCAGCAGCTTCACTACTTACAATGAGCAGTTCTTC
TRBD1	once	TRBJ1-5	TRBV7-9	CASSLVAGQSNQPQHF	TGTGCCAGCAGCTTAGTAGCGGGACAGTCAAATCAGCCCCAGCATTTT
NA	NA	TRBJ2-5	TRBV7-2	CASSIQMETQYF	TGTGCCAGCAGCATCCAGATGGAGACCCAGTACTTC
NA	NA	TRBJ1-3	TRBV9	CASSVEGYSGNTIYF	TGTGCCAGCAGCGTAGAGGGGTACTCTGGAAACACCATATATTTT
NA	NA	TRBJ2-7	TRBV4-3	CASSQREGGRSSYEQYF	TGCGCCAGCAGCCAAAGGGAAGGGGGTAGGAGCTCCTACGAGCAGTACTTC
NA	NA	TRBJ2-3	TRBV2	CASSETTYVADTQYF	TGTGCCAGCAGTGAAACTACCTACGTAGCGGATACGCAGTATTTT
NA	NA	TRBJ2-2	TRBV2	CASLRPGLGTGELFF	TGTGCCAGCCTGAGGCCCGGACTCGGCACCGGGGAGCTGTTTTTT
TRBD1	NA	TRBJ2-1	TRBV19	CATRGLLNEQFF	TGTGCTACCAGGGGGCTTCTCAATGAGCAGTTCTTC
NA	NA	TRBJ2-5	TRBV4-1	CASSQDQTHRRTQYF	TGCGCCAGCAGCCAAGATCAGACTCACCGGCGGACCCAGTACTTC
TRBD1	few	TRBJ1-5	TRBV6-6	CASSATGGNQPQHF	TGTGCCAGCAGTGCGACAGGGGGCAATCAGCCCCAGCATTTT
NA	once	TRBJ2-3	TRBV11-2	CASSLGSGEGTQYF	TGTGCCAGCAGCTTAGGCTCGGGAGAGGGTACGCAGTATTTT
NA	NA	TRBJ2-1	TRBV4-3	CASSQENPGVGNEQFF	TGCGCCAGCAGCCAAGAGAATCCGGGAGTAGGAAATGAGCAGTTCTTC
TRBD1	NA	TRBJ2-7	TRBV27	CASSWGQGYEQYF	TGTGCCAGCAGTTGGGGACAGGGCTACGAGCAGTACTTC
TRBD2	NA	TRBJ2-1	TRBV27	CASSFSGSTDNEQFF	TGTGCCAGCAGTTTCAGCGGGAGTACAGACAATGAGCAGTTCTTC
TRBD1	NA	TRBJ2-2	TRBV4-2	CASSQEGDRGAYRELFF	TGTGCCAGCAGCCAAGAAGGAGACAGGGGGGCTTACCGGGAGCTGTTTTTT
NA	once	TRBJ2-7	TRBV10-3	CAISDLVGQKQYF	TGTGCCATCAGTGACCTAGTAGGACAGAAGCAGTACTTC
NA	once	TRBJ1-3	TRBV6-5	CASSETFSGNTIYF	TGTGCCAGCAGTGAGACTTTCTCTGGAAACACCATATATTTT
TRBD2	once	TRBJ2-1	TRBV18	CASSPPTSGRRAFSNEQFF	TGTGCCAGCTCACCACCGACTAGCGGGAGGCGGGCCTTTTCGAATGAGCAGTTCTTC
TRBD2	few	TRBJ2-1	TRBV14	CASSPLAGGLYNEQFF	TGTGCCAGCAGCCCCTTGGCGGGAGGATTATACAATGAGCAGTTCTTC
NA	NA	TRBJ2-1	TRBV12-5	CASGFPRDLKFF	TGTGCTAGTGGTTTCCCCCGGGACTTGAAGTTCTTC
NA	NA	TRBJ1-2	TRBV19	CASSPSMTGYGYTF	TGTGCCAGTAGTCCTTCTATGACGGGCTATGGCTACACCTTC
TRBD1	NA	TRBJ1-1	TRBV2	CASNYQGGTEAFF	TGTGCCAGCAACTATCAGGGGGGCACTGAAGCTTTCTTT
NA	NA	TRBJ2-7	TRBV9	CASSVGPAAAYEQYF	TGTGCCAGCAGCGTAGGGCCAGCGGCCGCCTACGAGCAGTACTTC
NA	NA	TRBJ2-7	TRBV6-5	CASSYSTQGGEQYF	TGTGCCAGCAGTTACTCGACGCAGGGGGGCGAGCAGTACTTC
NA	NA	TRBJ2-7	TRBV2	CASSAQGNEQYF	TGTGCCAGCAGTGCCCAGGGTAACGAGCAGTACTTC
NA	NA	TRBJ2-1	TRBV5-5	CASSLWGRNNEQFF	TGTGCCAGCAGCTTGTGGGGGAGGAACAATGAGCAGTTCTTC
NA	NA	TRBJ2-7	TRBV5-5	CASSLVFYEQYF	TGTGCCAGCAGCTTGGTCTTCTACGAGCAGTACTTC
TRBD2	NA	TRBJ2-2	TRBV9	CASSVGRSGRNTGELFF	TGTGCCAGCAGCGTAGGGCGTAGCGGGAGGAACACCGGGGAGCTGTTTTTT